This is a list of T cell receptor beta chains from one sample in a study of control samples from healthy donors and cancer patients. Sequencing used immunoSEQ multiplex PCR; TCRdb keeps in-frame clones, though not all of them. The data contain 400,000 to 450,000 clones, 90% of them singletons. The sequenced material came from PBMCs. All receptors derive from a man aged 35-49 years with head and neck cancer. The conserved cysteine and the conserved F or W are not part of the CDR3 here.

TRBJ2-2 | TRBV7-2 | ASSPRGGSNTGELF
TRBJ1-1 | TRBV11-1 | ASSDALGPYNQAF
TRBJ1-3 | TRBV30 | AWSPDNGPGSGNTIY
TRBJ1-3 | TRBV27 | ASGGWGRGNTIY
TRBJ2-3 | TRBV5-1 | ASSSLAGGTDTQY
TRBJ2-7 | TRBV6-5 | ASSLQRERYEQY
TRBJ2-1 | TRBV28 | ASSLVQRQF
TRBJ2-1 | TRBV29-1 | SVYQQVHEQF
TRBJ2-1 | TRBV27 | ASSLRWDNEQF
TRBJ2-7 | TRBV5-1 | ASSLELAVHEQY
TRBJ1-5 | TRBV6-5 | ASSTGQYNQPQH
TRBJ1-2 | TRBV30 | AWRIGGRANYGYT
TRBJ1-2 | TRBV28 | ASSSRGRPTNYGYT
TRBJ1-2 | TRBV4-1 | ASSRSGQGFYGYT
TRBJ2-3 | TRBV7-9 | ASSLAAEGGLTDTQY
TRBJ1-3 | TRBV10-3 | AISESGPGRSGNTIY
TRBJ2-5 | TRBV5-1 | ASSLGGQRFQETQY
TRBJ2-2 | TRBV27 | ASSFVGQGISNTGELF
TRBJ2-5 | TRBV11-2 | ASSSWDRFQETQY
TRBJ2-2 | TRBV9 | ASSPSVQPNTGELF
TRBJ2-1 | TRBV19 | ASRYSRESSYNEQF
TRBJ2-3 | TRBV24-1 | ATSDFRAGTTDTQY
TRBJ1-3 | TRBV6-5 | ASHSSGNTIY
TRBJ1-1 | TRBV2 | ASKELIEAF
TRBJ1-1 | TRBV4-2 | ASSQDGQSYMNTEAF
TRBJ1-4 | TRBV29-1 | SVVAEDEKLF
TRBJ1-3 | TRBV3-1/TRBV3-2 | ASSQAFRQSLGNTIY
TRBJ1-5 | TRBV29-1 | SVEEVRTASNQPQH
TRBJ2-2 | TRBV6-2/TRBV6-3 | ASSLPRGNTGELF
TRBJ1-2 | TRBV4-3 | ASSPSGPYRGDTYGYT
TRBJ1-3 | TRBV27 | ASSPGNRGRNTIY
TRBJ2-1 | TRBV19 | ASSIGTWDEQF
TRBJ2-1 | TRBV10-1 | ASSESLAGVNEQF
TRBJ1-2 | TRBV6-5 | ASRRDRDYGYT
TRBJ2-7 | TRBV30 | AWSEGLNEQY
TRBJ2-2 | TRBV11-2 | ASSQGKGGDGELF
TRBJ1-2 | TRBV6-5 | ASSYSGLDRNYGYT
TRBJ1-5 | TRBV10-3 | AISEKGTGGVSNQPQH
TRBJ1-1 | TRBV30 | AWSRGRGTEAF
TRBJ2-7 | TRBV6-5 | ASSIQGSSYEQY
TRBJ1-2 | TRBV19 | ASSIQGNVHGYT
TRBJ1-1 | TRBV5-1 | ASSPGAGNTEAF
TRBJ2-7 | TRBV20-1 | SAPFSYEQY
TRBJ2-2 | TRBV13 | ASSLDPNLAGDTGELF
TRBJ1-1 | TRBV6-5 | ASSSRDRGVYAEAF
TRBJ2-1 | TRBV5-4 | ASSAGITGISYNEQF
TRBJ2-5 | TRBV5-1 | ASSGGQSQETQY
TRBJ2-2 | TRBV28 | ASSLGRVNTGELF